This T cell receptor beta chain was sequenced for a study of CD8 T cells in ankylosing spondylitis (dated 2017 in TCRdb). About the full investigation: The study profiled T cell receptor beta repertoires in healthy donors and ankylosing spondylitis patients to find disease-linked TCR variants. The whole study cohort included over 85 healthy donors and 20 to 30 ankylosing spondylitis patients. Peripheral blood was sampled, and synovial fluid was also collected from ankylosing spondylitis patients. Overall results and qualifications from the work: A TCR beta motif of roughly 8 highly homologous amino acid variants appeared characteristic of blood from ankylosing spondylitis patients. The disease-linked clones were reported as significantly enriched in matched synovial fluid samples from ankylosing spondylitis patients. Some motif variants had previously been reported in the synovial fluid and blood of reactive arthritis patients, which suggests shared mechanisms of disease initiation. The disease-linked clones showed a CD8+ phenotype and occurred at relatively low frequencies in peripheral blood.

This clonotype was seen repeatedly, ten times or more. Its antigen target is currently unknown. Base qualities are not provided; no much larger clone lies one nucleotide away. Sequencing instrument: Illumina HiSeq 2500. TCR beta libraries were prepared by quantitative 5'-RACE with molecular barcodes. As for how the authors treated the data: To identify disease-linked TCR variants, a new computational method was used, one built on a probabilistic model of VDJ rearrangement. TCRdb reworked the public reads: Q25 trimming with fastp, MiXCR clone assembly, productive beta chains retained. CDR3 protein duplicates are merged, each entry listing the most common genes and DNA. TCRdb assigned the V and J calls; the authors' analysis was not used. The sample yields 210,000 or so distinct CDR3 sequences; 7% to 10% were counted once. In total, the top ten clones hold more than 4% of the sample. The source material was blood, either unsorted or a sorted T cell fraction (not recorded which). The receptor's source is a female donor with ankylosing spondylitis or in good health (not recorded which).

The CDR3: CASSAGGPRGGEQFF. The nucleotides are TGCGCCAGCAGTGCGGGAGGGCCGCGGGGGGGAGAGCAGTTCTTC. In this chain, TRBV5-1 is recombined with TRBJ2-1, with TRBD2 matching 9 junction bases. From cysteine to phenylalanine, the CDR3 is 15 amino acids long. Kept here is only the CDR3 DNA, which spans 45 bases and is read in frame from base 1. Via the germline V gene, CDR1 is SGHRS and CDR2 YFSETQ. From V the trimming removes 5 bases and from J it removes 10 bases, while the gene matches leave 13 bases of the junction unaccounted for.